This record concerns one T cell receptor (beta chain) sequence. This specimen comes from a study of metastatic and nonmetastatic thyroid tumors. Until they underwent thyroid surgery, no patient had received any treatment. In the study's own analysis: Clinicopathological groups supplied CDR3 differences that were used to build a distant-metastasis classifier for papillary thyroid cancer. TCRdb re-called the PCR reads through MiXCR. TCRdb assigned the V and J calls; the authors' analysis was not used. The data hold about 4,300 clones, with around 35% observed a single time. The germline CDR1 and CDR2 sequences are MDHEN and SYDVKM. V lost 6 bases, J lost 7 bases, and 12 bases lay in between. CDR3 size: 12 residues.

The J gene is TRBJ1-2, the V gene TRBV28, with D perhaps TRBD1 (5 bases). The TCR sequence derives from a female donor with papillary thyroid cancer or a benign thyroid nodule (not recorded which). Some clones in this sample may be carry-over from other donors' samples. The sequenced sample was adjacent normal tissue. CDR3 nucleotide sequence: TGTGCCAGCAGCGGGGGTTTAATTGGCTACACCTTC. Protein product: CASSGGLIGYTF.